This T cell receptor (beta chain) stems from a study of T cells expressing NK-cell markers. Across the whole study: Seven of the eight sequenced donors were classified as HCMV-seropositive, and one was classified as seronegative.

CDR1 is LGHNA, CDR2 YSLEER, per germline. The CDR3 is made up of 17 amino acids. Following a re-call of the 5' RACE reads, TCRdb has one entry per CDR3 protein and lacks DNA. Reported are some 110,000 distinct CDR3 sequences; the ten largest clones contain 15% to 20%. This clonotype was obtained from a woman between 18 and 69 years old in good health. This rearrangement joins TRBV4-3 to TRBJ2-2. Sequencing used blood T cells: a sorted CD56 or NKG2C T cell subset, CD4+ or CD8+ T cells, or bulk PBMC T cells (not recorded which). CDR3 sequence: CASSQDRATTNTGELFF.